At least ten counts were recorded for the clone carrying this T cell receptor (beta chain). Antigen: not known. Distinct nucleotide sequences in the sample also encode this CDR3. Ahead of thyroid surgery, no patient had received treatment of any kind. Germline V lookup: CDR1 SEHNR, CDR2 FQNEAQ (reference sequence). This CDR3 is 12 amino acids long. V lost 5 bases and J 5 bases, leaving 9 bases between the germline ends. The sample comes from a study of metastatic and nonmetastatic thyroid tumors. Study information: Malignant thyroid and benign thyroid patients provided blood and tumor or nodule tissue whose repertoires were compared. Study observations and caveats: Malignant thyroid tumors reportedly had TCR beta diversity that was significantly higher than in benign nodules, in blood and tumor.

Using MiXCR, TCRdb reanalyzed the PCR reads. The sample includes 91,000 or so clones, roughly 13% of them seen just once. The chain is built from TRBV7-9 and TRBJ2-5; no clear D. The sequence was collected from a female donor with papillary thyroid cancer or a benign thyroid nodule (not recorded which). Some clones in this sample may be carry-over from other donors' samples. The specimen was blood. In DNA, the CDR3 is TGTGCCAGCAGCGGGGTTTTGGAGACCCAGTACTTC. This gives the protein CASSGVLETQYF.